This TCR beta chain originates from a study of control samples from healthy donors and cancer patients. CDR1 is MNHNS and CDR2 is SASEGT in the germline V gene. With 4 bases removed from V and 2 bases from J, the gap between germline ends came to 14 bases. This CDR3 comprises 16 residues. Only in-frame clones appear in the TCRdb table, and some are missing; sequencing was by immunoSEQ multiplex PCR. The sample records tens of thousands of clones, about 80% being singletons. The chain employs TRBV6-1 and TRBJ2-2; TRBD2 might be the D (6 bases). Sequenced: blood. The source is a man in his forties or fifties in good health. CDR3 amino acids: CASSARDSRNTGELFF. The CDR3 DNA follows: TGTGCCAGCAGTGCCCGGGACTCAAGAAACACCGGGGAGCTGTTTTTT.